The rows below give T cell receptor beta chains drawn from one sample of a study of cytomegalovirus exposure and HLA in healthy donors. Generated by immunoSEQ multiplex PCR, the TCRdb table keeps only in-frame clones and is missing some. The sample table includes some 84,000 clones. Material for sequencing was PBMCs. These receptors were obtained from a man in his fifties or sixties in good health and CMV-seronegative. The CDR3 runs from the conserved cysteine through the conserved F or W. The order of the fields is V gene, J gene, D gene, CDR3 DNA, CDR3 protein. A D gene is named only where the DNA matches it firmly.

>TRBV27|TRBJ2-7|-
TGTGCCAGCAGTTTAATGGGGGGCTACGAGCAGTACTTC
CASSLMGGYEQYF
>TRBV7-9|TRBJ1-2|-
TGTGCCAGCACTCCCAACAGGGTTGGCTATGGCTACACCTTC
CASTPNRVGYGYTF
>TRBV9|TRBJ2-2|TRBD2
TGTGCCAGCAGCGCTGCTAGCGGGGGGGGCACCGGGGAGCTGTTTTTT
CASSAASGGGTGELFF
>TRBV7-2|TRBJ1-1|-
TGTGCCAGCAGCCTACCGGGGAACACTGAAGCTTTCTTT
CASSLPGNTEAFF
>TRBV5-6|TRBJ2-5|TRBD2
TGTGCCAGCAGCTTGGGGGGGGGAGAGACCCAGTACTTC
CASSLGGGETQYF
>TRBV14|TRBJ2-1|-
TGTGCCAGCAGCCAATATTATGAGCAGTTCTTC
CASSQYYEQFF
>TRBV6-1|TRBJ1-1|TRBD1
TGTGCCAGCAGTGAAGGGGGTGACAGGAGGGGGCGAAGTGAAGCTTTCTTT
CASSEGGDRRGRSEAFF
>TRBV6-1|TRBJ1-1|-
TGTGCCAGCAGTGCGACAGGTCGAAACACTGAAGCTTTCTTT
CASSATGRNTEAFF
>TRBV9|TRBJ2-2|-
TGTGCCAGCAGCGTAGGGGGGCGGTACACCGGGGAGCTGTTTTTT
CASSVGGRYTGELFF
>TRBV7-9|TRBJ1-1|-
TGTGCCAGCAGCTTATCCGAACTTATGAACACTGAAGCTTTCTTT
CASSLSELMNTEAFF
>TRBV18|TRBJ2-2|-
TGTGCCAGCTCACCGCAGGCGGGCAGAAACACCGGGGAGCTGTTTTTT
CASSPQAGRNTGELFF
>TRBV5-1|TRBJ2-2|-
TGCGCCAGCATCTGGGGCCCGATGGATACCGGGGAGCTGTTTTTT
CASIWGPMDTGELFF
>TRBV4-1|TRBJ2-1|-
TGCGCCAGCAGCCAAGTCGACCTAGACAATGAGCAGTTCTTC
CASSQVDLDNEQFF
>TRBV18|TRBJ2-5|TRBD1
TGTGCCAGCTCACCACCCCCGCGACAGGGGGAGACCCAGTACTTC
CASSPPPRQGETQYF
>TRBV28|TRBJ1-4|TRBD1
TGTGCCAGCAGTTTATCGACAGGGACTGAAAAACTGTTTTTT
CASSLSTGTEKLFF
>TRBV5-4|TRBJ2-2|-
TGTGCCAGCAGCATAACAGGGTTGGTCACCGGGGAGCTGTTTTTT
CASSITGLVTGELFF
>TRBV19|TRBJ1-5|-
TGTGCCAGTAGTACAACAGGGTATCAGCCCCAGCATTTT
CASSTTGYQPQHF
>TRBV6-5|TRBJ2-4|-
TGTGCCAGCAGTTACTCCTCCAGGTCAGACATTCAGTACTTC
CASSYSSRSDIQYF
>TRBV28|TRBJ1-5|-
TGTGCCAGCATCTGGAGCGACAGTTATCAGCCCCAGCATTTT
CASIWSDSYQPQHF
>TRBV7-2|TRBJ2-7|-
TGTGCCAGCAGCTTAGTGTGGGGCGCGGTACTTTCCTACGAGCAGTACTTC
CASSLVWGAVLSYEQYF
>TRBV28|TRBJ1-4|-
TGTGCCAGCAGCGCCCTTCGGGGAAAACTGTTTTTT
CASSALRGKLFF
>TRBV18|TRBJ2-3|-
TGTGCCAGCTCAGAAACCATGAGTAGCACAGATACGCAGTATTTT
CASSETMSSTDTQYF
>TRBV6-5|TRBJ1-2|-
TGTGCCAGCCGGGGACTTAACTATGGCTACACCTTC
CASRGLNYGYTF
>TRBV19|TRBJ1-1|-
TGTGCCAGTACCCACACAGAGAACACTGAAGCTTTCTTT
CASTHTENTEAFF
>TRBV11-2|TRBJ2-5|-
TGTGCCAGCAGACACCTTCGGGATCGGGAGACCCAGTACTTC
CASRHLRDRETQYF
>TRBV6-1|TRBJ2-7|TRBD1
TGTGCCAGCCGTCCCGGGACAGGGTACGAGCAGTACTTC
CASRPGTGYEQYF
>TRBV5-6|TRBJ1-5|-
TGTGCCAGCAGCTTGGCCGGGGGGAGTCGCAATCAGCCCCAGCATTTT
CASSLAGGSRNQPQHF
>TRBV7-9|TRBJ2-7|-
TGTGCCAGCAGCTTGCCGAGACAGCACGAGCAGTACTTC
CASSLPRQHEQYF
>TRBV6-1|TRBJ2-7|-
TGTGCCAGCAGTGAAGTAGCGGTCGGACCCTACGAGCAGTACTTC
CASSEVAVGPYEQYF
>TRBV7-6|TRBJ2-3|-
TGTGCCAGCAGCTTCCAGAGCACAGATACGCAGTATTTT
CASSFQSTDTQYF
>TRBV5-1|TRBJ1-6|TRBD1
TGCGCCAGCAGCGGTGGGGGGACAGATAATTCACCCCTCCACTTT
CASSGGGTDNSPLHF
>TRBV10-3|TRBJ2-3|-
TGTGCCATCAGTGACGGCAGGGGCACAGATACGCAGTATTTT
CAISDGRGTDTQYF
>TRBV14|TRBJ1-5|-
TGTGCCAGCAGCCAAGATGTGGATCCAGTGCAGGGCCGTCAGCCCCAGCATTTT
CASSQDVDPVQGRQPQHF
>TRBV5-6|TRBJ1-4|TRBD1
TGTGCCAGCAGCTTGGGACAGGGAAGGGAAAAACTGTTTTTT
CASSLGQGREKLFF
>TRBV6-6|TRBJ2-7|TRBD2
TGTGCCAGCAGTTACAGCGGCGGGAGGGACCCCTACGAGCAGTACTTC
CASSYSGGRDPYEQYF
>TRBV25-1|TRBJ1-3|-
TGTGCCAGCAGTGAAGCCCTAAACTCTGGAAACACCATATATTTT
CASSEALNSGNTIYF
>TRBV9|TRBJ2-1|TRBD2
TGTGCCAGCAGCGGCGGCGGGGGGCAAGGCAATGAGCAGTTCTTC
CASSGGGGQGNEQFF
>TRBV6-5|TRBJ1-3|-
TGTGCCAGCAGTTACTCGACAGGCAGCTCTGGAAACACCATATATTTT
CASSYSTGSSGNTIYF
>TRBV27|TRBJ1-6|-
TGTGCCAGCAGTTTATCGGTGGGACAATCTTCACCCCTCCACTTT
CASSLSVGQSSPLHF
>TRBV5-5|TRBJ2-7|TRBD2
TGTGCCAGCAGCCTGGACCCTAGCGGGTGGCGCCACGAGCAGTACTTC
CASSLDPSGWRHEQYF
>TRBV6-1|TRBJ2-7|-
TGTGCCAGCAGTGAATCGGCAGGGGAAATCTACGAGCAGTACTTC
CASSESAGEIYEQYF
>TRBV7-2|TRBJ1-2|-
TGTGCCAGCAGCTATCGACAGGTCCCTCCTGAAGATGGCTACACCTTC
CASSYRQVPPEDGYTF
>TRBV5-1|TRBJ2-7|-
TGCGCCAGCAGCTTGGGCAGTCTGGAGCGCGAGCAGTACTTC
CASSLGSLEREQYF
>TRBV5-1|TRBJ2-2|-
TGCGCCAGCAGCTTCGGACTTTCTTCCGGGGAGCTGTTTTTT
CASSFGLSSGELFF
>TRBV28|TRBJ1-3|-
TGTGCCAGCAGTTCTGGGGGGGAGCACACCATATATTTT
CASSSGGEHTIYF
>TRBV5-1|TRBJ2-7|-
TGCGCCAGCAGCTTGGCCGGGATCACCTACGAGCAGTACTTC
CASSLAGITYEQYF
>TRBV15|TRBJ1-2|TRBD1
TGTGCCACCAGGGATTCTAGGACAGGGAAGGTGGATGGCTACACCTTC
CATRDSRTGKVDGYTF
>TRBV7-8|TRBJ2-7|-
TGTGCCAGCAGCTTAGCCGTAACCTACGAGCAGTACTTC
CASSLAVTYEQYF
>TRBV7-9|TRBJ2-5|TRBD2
TGTGCCAGCAGCTTTTCCGGGAGGGAGACCCAGTACTTC
CASSFSGRETQYF
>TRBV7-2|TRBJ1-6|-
TGTGCCAGCAGCCCCACCTTGAGGCCGGGGAATTCACCCCTCCACTTT
CASSPTLRPGNSPLHF
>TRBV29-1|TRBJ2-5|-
TGCAGCGTCGGGGGACAAGAGACCCAGTACTTC
CSVGGQETQYF
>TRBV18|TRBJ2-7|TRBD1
TGTGCCAGCTACCCCGGGCAGGGGGCAGGCTACGAGCAGTACTTC
CASYPGQGAGYEQYF
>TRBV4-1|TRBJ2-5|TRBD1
TGCGCCAGCAGCCCCCTGACAGGGCTAGAGACCCAGTACTTC
CASSPLTGLETQYF
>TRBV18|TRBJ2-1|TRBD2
TGTGCCAGCTCACCGGGCGCGGGGGGGCGAAACTACAATGAGCAGTTCTTC
CASSPGAGGRNYNEQFF
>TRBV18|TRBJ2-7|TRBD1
TGTGCCAGCTCACCGTCGGGACAGGGGGCCAACGAGCAGTACTTC
CASSPSGQGANEQYF
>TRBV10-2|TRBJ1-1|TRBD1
TGCGCCAGCAGTGGCCGGGACAGGGGATCCACTGAAGCTTTCTTT
CASSGRDRGSTEAFF
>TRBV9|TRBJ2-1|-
TGTGCCAGCAGCGTAGGGCAAGAGGATGAGCAGTTCTTC
CASSVGQEDEQFF
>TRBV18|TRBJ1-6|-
TGTGCCAGCTCCCAGGACAGAAGTTTGCGGAATTCACCCCTCCACTTT
CASSQDRSLRNSPLHF
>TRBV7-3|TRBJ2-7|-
TGTGCCAGCAGCGCCACGGGGAATAGGGCGGGAAACGAGCAGTACTTC
CASSATGNRAGNEQYF